These 32 T cell receptor beta chains share one sample of origin, sequenced in a study of preoperative IRX-2 immunotherapy in early breast cancer. Treatment defined: preoperative locoregional IRX-2 cytokine immunotherapy. Data came from immunoSEQ multiplex PCR; TCRdb stores just in-frame clones and leaves some out. This sample has fewer than 40,000 clones, with roughly 91% found just once. This specimen was tumor tissue, taken after IRX-2 immunotherapy. The receptors were sampled from a human donor with breast cancer.

This chain joins TRBV7-7 and TRBJ1-1, with 9 nucleotides matching TRBD1. The CDR3 runs 17 residues. V lost 5 bases, J lost 0 bases, and 10 bases stayed unmatched. Per germline, CDR1 SSHAT and CDR2 FNYEAQ (reference sequence). The CDR3 region is CASSPVGQGPMNTEAFF. In DNA, the CDR3 is TGTGCCAGCAGCCCAGTTGGACAGGGGCCCATGAACACTGAAGCTTTCTTT.

This chain uses TRBV6-8 with TRBJ2-2; D is perhaps TRBD2 (6 bases). The CDR3 length is 16 residues. The germline V gene has CDR1 MNHGY and CDR2 SAAAGT. V lost 2 bases, J lost 3 bases, and 13 bases lay in between. The CDR3 region has the DNA TGTGCCAGCAGTTACCCAAAATGGGGGGACACCGGGGAGCTGTTTTTT. This codes for CASSYPKWGDTGELFF.

This chain joins TRBV18 and TRBJ2-2; D gene unclear. From germline, CDR1 is KGHSH and CDR2 LQKENI. The CDR3 runs 16 residues. Trimming stripped 1 base from V and 0 bases from J, with 9 bases between. Here the CDR3 reads CASSPLAQANTGELFF. The DNA for the CDR3 is TGTGCCAGCTCACCACTCGCGCAGGCGAACACCGGGGAGCTGTTTTTT.

The genes are TRBV6-8 and TRBJ1-3, with a weak D call TRBD1 (6 bases). Germline assignment: CDR1 MNHGY and CDR2 SAAAGT. This CDR3 comprises 17 residues. The V end lost 0 bases, the J end lost 4 bases, and 16 bases lay between the germline ends. CDR3 sequence reads: CASSYSKDSLGGNTIYF. The CDR3 coding sequence is TGTGCCAGCAGTTACTCTAAGGACAGCCTTGGGGGAAACACCATATATTTT.

This chain joins TRBV1 and TRBJ1-2. TRBV1 corresponds to a pseudogene. The CDR3 contains 15 residues. CDR3 DNA: TGCGCCAGCAGCCAAGCCCGGGGGGTAAGCTATGGCTACACCTTC. Its protein is CASSQARGVSYGYTF.

The V gene is TRBV18, the J gene TRBJ2-7; possibly TRBD1 for D (6 bases). From germline, CDR1 is KGHSH and CDR2 LQKENI. V shed 4 bases and J shed 6 bases, with 10 bases lying between them. The CDR3 is made up of 12 amino acids. CDR3 sequence reads: CASSHTDSEQYV. The CDR3 DNA reads TGTGCCAGCTCACACACGGACAGCGAGCAGTACGTC.

The chain carries TRBV7-6 and TRBJ2-2, with D perhaps matching TRBD1 (5 bases). CDR3 size: 15 residues. CDR1 and CDR2 from the germline V gene are SGHVS and FNYEAQ. Trimming stripped 3 bases from V and 6 bases from J, with 14 bases between. CDR3 DNA sequence: TGTGCCAGCAGCTTGGAAGGGGCCAGGGCCGGGGAGCTGTTTTTT. Protein product: CASSLEGARAGELFF.

The chain links TRBV7-6 to TRBJ1-2; no clear D gene. Germline lookup yields CDR1 SGHVS and CDR2 FNYEAQ. Trimming shortened V by 3 bases and J by 10 bases, and 18 bases separated the two germline ends. The CDR3 has 14 residues. CDR3 sequence (DNA): TGTGCCAGCAGCTTGGAGGGAATTCAGAATCCCTACACCTTC. The encoded protein is CASSLEGIQNPYTF.

The chain has TRBV7-6 and TRBJ1-1; D not certain. The CDR3 has 15 amino acids. With 4 bases removed from V and 6 bases from J, the gap between germline ends came to 18 bases. The germline CDR1 and CDR2 sequences are SGHVS and FNYEAQ. The CDR3 sequence: CASSWNIRTGPEAFF. In nucleotides, the CDR3 is TGTGCCAGCAGCTGGAATATTCGGACTGGGCCTGAAGCTTTCTTT.

The rearrangement uses TRBV7-6 and TRBJ1-6; no firm D call. Germline lookup yields CDR1 SGHVS and CDR2 FNYEAQ. The V end lost 6 bases, the J end lost 3 bases, and 12 bases lay between the germline ends. This CDR3 comprises 15 residues. CDR3 bases: TGTGCCAGCAGGATGGAGGGCCACTATAATTCACCCCTCCACTTT. Translation gives CASRMEGHYNSPLHF.

The genes are TRBV27 and TRBJ2-5, with TRBD1 identical over 8 bases. Trimming took 6 bases from V and 4 from J; bases not matched to a gene: 4. The CDR3 totals 13 residues. Germline CDR1 and CDR2: MNHEY and SMNVEV (reference sequence). DNA of the CDR3: TGTGCCAGCAGACCCACAGGGGGAGAGACCCAGTACTTC. This encodes CASRPTGGETQYF.

The chain couples TRBV19 to TRBJ1-1, with D perhaps matching TRBD1 (5 bases). The CDR3 loop spans 15 amino acids. Germline V gene sequence: CDR1 LNHDA, CDR2 SQIVND (reference sequence). The ends were cut back, 3 bases at V and 0 bases at J, with 11 bases in the middle. The CDR3 protein is CASSIEDSMNTEAFF. The CDR3 DNA reads as TGTGCCAGTAGTATTGAAGACAGCATGAACACTGAAGCTTTCTTT.

The chain is built from TRBV6-8 and TRBJ2-1, with 14 bases that match TRBD2. The junction had 13 bases not matched to a gene; V was cut back by 10 bases and J by 8 bases. Germline CDR1 MNHGY, CDR2 SAAAGT. This CDR3 has 16 amino acids. CDR3 sequence (DNA): TGTGCCATCAGCGGACGTACGGGACTAGCGGGAGATGAGCAGTTCTTC. This sequence encodes CAISGRTGLAGDEQFF.

The V gene is TRBV7-5, the J gene TRBJ1-1; the table names TRBD1, a call not compared with the DNA. TRBV7-5 corresponds to a pseudogene. The CDR3 covers 15 residues. In DNA, the CDR3 is TGTGCCAGCAGCCCCCAGGGACAGGGAAGCACTGAAGCTTTCTTT. Amino acids: CASSPQGQGSTEAFF.

This chain joins TRBV6-8 and TRBJ1-5; 7 positions agree with TRBD1. The V and J ends lost 2 bases and 4 bases, in that order; junction bases with no gene match: 8. Looked up from germline, CDR1 is MNHGY and CDR2 is SAAAGT. There are 16 residues in the CDR3. CDR3 region: CASSYERQGGNQPQHF. The CDR3 coding sequence is TGTGCCAGCAGTTACGAGCGGCAGGGGGGTAATCAGCCCCAGCATTTT.

The genes are TRBV19 and TRBJ1-4; D might be TRBD1 (5 bases). Deletions cut 3 bases from V and 0 bases from J, with 20 bases between. Germline V gene lookup returns CDR1 LNHDA and CDR2 SQIVND (reference sequence). There are 19 residues in the CDR3. CDR3: CASSIRDVGLRATNEKLFF. CDR3 sequence (DNA): TGTGCCAGTAGTATCCGGGACGTGGGCTTGAGGGCAACTAATGAAAAACTGTTTTTT.

CDR3 loop: CASSWQPRGSIKNTEAFF. CDR3 nucleotide sequence: TGCGCCAGCAGCTGGCAACCTCGAGGCAGCATAAAGAACACTGAAGCTTTCTTT. V and J are TRBV23-1 and TRBJ1-1; unclear D gene. TRBV23-1 is reported as an ORF; its role is uncertain. The CDR3 is 18 amino acids. V lost 6 bases to trimming and J lost 1 base, with 24 bases between them.

This chain uses TRBV18 with TRBJ1-5; D is ambiguous. Germline CDR1 KGHSH, CDR2 LQKENI. Trimming left V 5 bases short and J 6 bases short, with 14 bases between. This CDR3 contains 14 residues. CDR3 sequence reads: CASSDQAGGQPQHF. DNA for the CDR3: TGTGCCAGCTCAGACCAGGCGGGAGGTCAGCCCCAGCATTTT.

This clone was counted once. This chain links TRBV5-1 with TRBJ2-2; a weak D match, TRBD2 (7 bases). CDR1 and CDR2 from the germline V gene are SGHRS and YFSETQ. V was clipped by 2 bases and J by 5 bases, with 13 bases between them. The CDR3 extends over 15 amino acids. The CDR3 DNA is TGCGCCAGCAGCTTCCAACAGGGAGGGACCGGGGAGCTGTTTTTT. Translation gives CASSFQQGGTGELFF. The full variable domain, rest sourced from reference TRBV5-1 and TRBJ2-2, is KAGVTQTPRYLIKTRGQQVTLSCSPISGHRSVSWYQQTPGQGLQFLFEYFSETQRNKGNFPGRFSGRQFSNSRSEMNVSTLELGDSALYLCASSFQQGGTGELFFGEGSRLTVL.

The chain links TRBV15 to TRBJ1-4, with a possible D match to TRBD1 (5 bases). Germline V gene lookup returns CDR1 LNHNV and CDR2 YYDKDF (reference sequence). CDR3 length equals 14 residues. Trimming took off 8 bases at V and 5 bases at J, with 15 bases between the two ends. CDR3 DNA: TGTGCCACCCGACCGGGACGGGTGAATGAAAAACTGTTTTTT. This sequence encodes CATRPGRVNEKLFF. Full variable domain (missing parts from reference TRBV15 and TRBJ1-4): DAMVIQNPRYQVTQFGKPVTLSCSQTLNHNVMYWYQQKSSQAPKLLFHYYDKDFNNEADTPDNFQSRRPNTSFCFLDIRSPGLGDTAMYLCATRPGRVNEKLFFGSGTQLSVL.

To note about this clone: One end of the junction does not line up with germline, which may come from a read error. In DNA form, the CDR3 reads TGTGCCAGCAGTGACTCGGGGTCGTCTAACACCGGGGAGCTGTTTTTT. Residues: CASSDSGSSNTGELFF. V is TRBV6-8 and J is TRBJ2-2, with a weak D call TRBD2 (5 bases). Germline assignment: CDR1 MNHGY and CDR2 SAAAGT. The CDR3 runs 16 residues.

The chain links TRBV7-2 to TRBJ1-1, with D possibly being TRBD1 (6 bases). V was trimmed by 2 bases and J by 11 bases, leaving 15 bases between them. The CDR3 spans 13 residues. The germline CDR1 and CDR2 sequences are SGHTA and FQGNSA. DNA of the CDR3: TGTGCCAGCAGCTTACTCCCGAACCAGGGGGCTTTCTTT. Translation: CASSLLPNQGAFF.

The CDR3 here is CAISPTGTNEKLFF. CDR3 DNA: TGTGCCATCAGCCCGACAGGAACTAATGAAAAACTGTTTTTT. The chain recombines TRBV6-8 with TRBJ1-4; D possibly corresponds to TRBD1 (6 bases). Germline loops: CDR1 MNHGY, CDR2 SAAAGT. V lost 10 bases and J 1 base, leaving 13 bases between the germline ends. This CDR3 has 14 amino acids.

This clone was seen more than once but under ten times. The genes are TRBV11-3 and TRBJ1-1; D is undetermined. V lost 1 base and J 4 bases, leaving 13 bases between the germline ends. Germline V CDR1 and CDR2: SGHNT, YENEEA. This CDR3 region has 15 residues. DNA for the CDR3: TGTGCCAGCAGCTTAGGAATGTGGGTGTTCACTGAAGCTTTCTTT. This encodes CASSLGMWVFTEAFF.

V usage is TRBV6-8 and J usage is TRBJ2-1; D is uncertain. CDR1 MNHGY and CDR2 SAAAGT come from the germline V gene. The CDR3 has 14 residues. The V and J ends lost 6 bases and 1 base respectively, with 10 bases between them. The CDR3 DNA reads as TGTGCCAGCAGGTCGATGGGGTCCTACAATGAGCAGTTCTTC. This encodes CASRSMGSYNEQFF.

This chain connects TRBV30 to TRBJ2-3; 7 nucleotides agree with TRBD1. Germline-derived CDR1 and CDR2 are GTSNPN and SVGIG (reference sequence). This CDR3 comprises 14 residues. After removal of 2 bases from V and 5 bases from J, the junction contained 7 bases not matched to a gene. CDR3 region: CAWSSRQGGDTQYF. CDR3 DNA sequence: TGTGCCTGGAGTTCGCGACAGGGCGGAGATACGCAGTATTTT.

The chain couples TRBV6-8 to TRBJ2-4; TRBD2 matches at 11 bases. Germline V lookup: CDR1 MNHGY, CDR2 SAAAGT. The CDR3 spans 16 residues. The V gene end was trimmed by 4 bases and the J gene end by 3 bases; junction bases not matched to a gene: 5. CDR3 region: CASSSRTSGHKNIQYF. The CDR3 region has the DNA TGTGCCAGCAGTTCAAGGACTAGCGGGCACAAAAACATTCAGTACTTC.

In DNA form, the CDR3 reads TGTGCCAGCAGCTTAGGAGCTAGCGGGGGCAATGAGCAGTTCTTC. Protein product: CASSLGASGGNEQFF. V usage is TRBV7-1 and J usage is TRBJ2-1; 10 nucleotides line up with TRBD2. TRBV7-1 is an ORF; its function is uncertain. V gave up 4 bases and J gave up 6 bases; unmatched junction bases: 6. This CDR3 is 15 amino acids long.

The chain couples TRBV6-8 to TRBJ2-6; 7 bases are a match to TRBD1. Germline CDR1 MNHGY, CDR2 SAAAGT. The CDR3 length is 18 residues. Trimming took 6 bases from V and 0 from J; bases not matched to a gene: 11. The CDR3 sequence: CASSLLGTDSSGANVLTF. The CDR3 DNA follows: TGTGCCAGCAGCCTTTTAGGGACAGATAGCTCTGGGGCCAACGTCCTGACTTTC.

The chain is built from TRBV5-1 and TRBJ2-6; D gene unclear. CDR3 length: 18 residues. Germline V gene data show CDR1 as SGHRS and CDR2 as YFSETQ. Trimming removed 4 bases at V and 0 bases at J, with 17 bases between. The chain's CDR3 is CASSPVYSRSSGANVLTF. DNA of the CDR3: TGCGCCAGCAGCCCTGTTTATTCACGGAGCTCTGGGGCCAACGTCCTGACTTTC. Full variable domain (outside the CDR3, taken from reference TRBV5-1 and TRBJ2-6): KAGVTQTPRYLIKTRGQQVTLSCSPISGHRSVSWYQQTPGQGLQFLFEYFSETQRNKGNFPGRFSGRQFSNSRSEMNVSTLELGDSALYLCASSPVYSRSSGANVLTFGAGSRLTVL.

The chain uses TRBV6-8 and TRBJ2-1; 9 bases fit TRBD1. Germline-derived CDR1 and CDR2 are MNHGY and SAAAGT. The CDR3 extends over 15 amino acids. The V gene end was trimmed by 6 bases and the J gene end by 0 bases; junction bases not matched to a gene: 3. The DNA for the CDR3 is TGTGCCAGCAGCCGGGGACAGGGCTCCTACAATGAGCAGTTCTTC. It yields the protein CASSRGQGSYNEQFF.

This chain uses TRBV5-1 with TRBJ1-4, with 8 positions matching TRBD1. The CDR3 runs to 14 residues. The germline V gene has CDR1 SGHRS and CDR2 YFSETQ. Trimming removed 3 bases from V and 8 bases from J; junction bases left unmatched: 6. CDR3 in DNA: TGCGCCAGCAGCTCCGGACAGGGCGGCGAAAAACTGTTTTTT. Translation gives CASSSGQGGEKLFF.